This entry features one T cell receptor beta chain sequence. The assay was immunoSEQ multiplex PCR, and TCRdb's table has in-frame clones only and misses some. Of about 220,000 clones listed, around four fifths are singletons. This specimen comes from a study of blood T cell repertoires in COVID-19. Study context: PBMCs, B-cell-depleted T cells, or T cells were the source of the cDNA or gDNA that made up the material.

V shed 5 bases and J shed 0 bases, with 14 bases lying between them. Per the germline V gene, CDR1 is SEHNR and CDR2 is FQNEAQ (reference sequence). CDR3 size: 15 residues. The chain has TRBV7-9 and TRBJ2-7; D call uncertain. Material: PBMCs or T cells enriched from blood (not recorded which). The clonotype comes from a woman in her forties or fifties who had been exposed to COVID-19. DNA for the CDR3: TGTGCCAGCAGCCCAATTGACAAATCCTCCTACGAGCAGTACTTC. Translation gives CASSPIDKSSYEQYF.